The clone carrying this T cell receptor beta chain was observed a single time. TCRdb fed the 5' RACE reads into MiXCR, producing one record per CDR3 protein. The sample records 540,000 or so distinct CDR3 sequences, approximately 20% being singletons. These data come from a study of identical twins. Germline CDR1 and CDR2: DFQATT and SNEGSKA (reference sequence). This CDR3 is 13 amino acids long. This sample was also put to use in a study of yellow fever vaccine responses in identical twins.

The chain couples TRBV20-1 to TRBJ2-1; 7 bases fit TRBD1. The receptor's source is a woman aged 18-29 years in good health. Sequencing was performed on CD4+ T cells sorted from blood. The CDR3, as DNA: TGCGCCACAGGGGACAACTCCTACAATGAGCAGTTCTTC. It is translated as CATGDNSYNEQFF.